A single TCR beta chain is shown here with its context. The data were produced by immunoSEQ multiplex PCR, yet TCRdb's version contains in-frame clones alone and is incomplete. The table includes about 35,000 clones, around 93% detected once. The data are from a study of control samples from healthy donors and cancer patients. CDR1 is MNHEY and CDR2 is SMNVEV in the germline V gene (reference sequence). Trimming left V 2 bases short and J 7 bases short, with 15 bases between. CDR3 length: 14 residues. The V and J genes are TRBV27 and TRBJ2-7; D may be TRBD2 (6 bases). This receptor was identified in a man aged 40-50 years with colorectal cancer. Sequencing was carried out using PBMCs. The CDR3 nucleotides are TGTGCCAGCAGTTTACCCGGGGCCCGGGGGGAGCAGTACTTC. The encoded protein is CASSLPGARGEQYF.